The 10 T cell receptor beta chains below all came from one sample that was sequenced in a study of blood T cell repertoires in COVID-19. Sequencing used immunoSEQ multiplex PCR; TCRdb keeps in-frame clones, though not all of them. The data contain about 280,000 clones, around 85% of them singletons. What was sequenced was PBMCs or T cells enriched from blood (not recorded which). The receptors derive from a woman aged 50 to 65 who had recovered from COVID-19.

The V call is TRBV18, the J call TRBJ1-1, with D unresolved. The CDR3 runs to 14 residues. Between the trimmed V and J ends, which lost 1 base and 4 bases, there was a span of 10 bases. The germline gives CDR1 KGHSH, CDR2 LQKENI. The CDR3 reads CASSPLETATEAFF. CDR3 DNA: TGTGCCAGCTCACCACTGGAGACGGCCACTGAAGCTTTCTTT.

V gene TRBV27 combines with J gene TRBJ2-7; the match to TRBD2 covers 7 bases. Trimming removed 2 bases from V and 2 bases from J; junction bases left unmatched: 3. Looked up from germline, CDR1 is MNHEY and CDR2 is SMNVEV (reference sequence). CDR3 length: 14 residues. The CDR3 DNA follows: TGTGCCAGCAGTTTAAAGGGACTAACCTACGAGCAGTACTTC. Residues: CASSLKGLTYEQYF.

CDR3 sequence reads: CASSEYRTQYF. As DNA, the CDR3 is TGTGCCAGCAGTGAATACAGGACCCAGTACTTC. The rearrangement links TRBV2 to TRBJ2-5; D is undetermined. CDR1 SNHLY and CDR2 FYNNEI come from the germline V gene. The V end lost 2 bases, the J end lost 7 bases, and 5 bases lay between the germline ends. The CDR3 length is 11 residues.

The chain employs TRBV11-2 and TRBJ2-7, with TRBD2 matching over 8 bases. The germline CDR1 and CDR2 sequences are SGHAT and FQNNGV. This CDR3 is 15 amino acids long. V was clipped by 5 bases and J by 3 bases; unmatched bases: 9. CDR3 sequence reads: CASSGPGGGSYEQYF. The CDR3 DNA sequence: TGTGCCAGCAGCGGCCCGGGAGGGGGAAGCTACGAGCAGTACTTC.

The genes are TRBV28 and TRBJ2-2, with unresolved D. The CDR3 is 13 residues long. From germline, CDR1 is MDHEN and CDR2 SYDVKM. Trimming pared 5 bases from V and 6 bases from J, leaving 10 bases between. The CDR3: CASSRLAAGELFF. CDR3 sequence (DNA): TGTGCCAGCAGTCGCCTGGCGGCCGGGGAGCTGTTTTTT. Drawing the rest from reference TRBV28 and TRBJ2-2, the complete variable domain is DVKVTQSSRYLVKRTGEKVFLECVQDMDHENMFWYRQDPGLGLRLIYFSYDVKMKEKGDIPEGYSVSREKKERFSLILESASTNQTSMYLCASSRLAAGELFFGEGSRLTVL.

V is TRBV5-1 and J is TRBJ2-1; tentatively, D is TRBD2 (5 bases). CDR1 is SGHRS, CDR2 YFSETQ, per germline. V shed 3 bases and J shed 0 bases, with 13 bases lying between them. The CDR3 loop spans 16 amino acids. Written as DNA, the CDR3 is TGCGCCAGCAGCTCGGGGTGGCAGGACTCCTACAATGAGCAGTTCTTC. It translates to CASSSGWQDSYNEQFF.

The CDR3 region is CASSPQGAIDTQYF. The CDR3 DNA follows: TGTGCCAGCAGCCCACAGGGGGCTATAGATACGCAGTATTTT. This chain connects TRBV7-2 to TRBJ2-3, with 9 bases identical to TRBD1. J gave up 5 bases and V 5 bases, and 5 bases lay outside the gene matches. CDR3 length: 14 residues. CDR1 and CDR2 (germline): SGHTA, FQGNSA.

The rearrangement links TRBV30 to TRBJ2-1; D may be TRBD1 (5 bases). The CDR3 is made up of 18 amino acids. From germline, CDR1 is GTSNPN and CDR2 SVGIG (reference sequence). Trimming took off 0 bases at V and 5 bases at J, with 23 bases between the two ends. In DNA, the CDR3 is TGTGCCTGGAGTGTATTAGGTCTTACGTCAGGGTGGAACAATGAGCAGTTCTTC. This encodes CAWSVLGLTSGWNNEQFF.

CDR3 amino acids: CASSHLMGGSSYEQYF. Written as DNA, the CDR3 is TGTGCCAGCAGCCACTTGATGGGCGGGAGTTCCTACGAGCAGTACTTC. This chain joins TRBV4-2 and TRBJ2-7, with 7 nucleotides matching TRBD2. The V segment lost 3 bases and the J segment 1 base; nucleotides outside the gene matches: 9. Germline V CDR1 and CDR2: LGHNA, YNFKEQ. The CDR3 extends over 16 amino acids.

The V and J genes are TRBV19 and TRBJ1-6; D call uncertain. The V end lost 7 bases, the J end lost 10 bases, and 11 bases lay between the germline ends. Germline values: CDR1 LNHDA, CDR2 SQIVND (reference sequence). CDR3 length equals 12 residues. CDR3: CASTVGGSPLHF. The CDR3 DNA reads as TGTGCCAGTACTGTAGGAGGCTCACCCCTCCACTTT.